One sample yielded the 9 T cell receptor beta chains listed below, sequenced in a study of T cell repertoires in cytomegalovirus infection (dated by TCRdb to about 2019). TCRdb lists the instrument as Illumina HiSeq 1500. Using fastp trimming at Q25 and MiXCR clonotype assembly, TCRdb reanalyzed the public sequencing data and kept in-frame beta chains. Rows with one shared CDR3 protein collapse into an entry with the most common genes and DNA. The sample records approximately 990,000 distinct CDR3 sequences, 31% of which are singletons. Of the sample, around 15% falls within the top ten clones. What the treatment or condition label conveys for this sample: in vitro stimulation with specific CMV peptide epitopes to enrich CMV-specific T cells. These receptors have no known antigen. This material consisted of cultured CD8+ T cells from PBMCs, taken from culture after CMV antigen stimulation. The source is a human donor in good health (CMV status not recorded). Some clones in this sample may be carry-over from other donors' samples.

The J gene is TRBJ2-7, the V gene TRBV9; D is uncertain. The CDR3 extends over 19 amino acids. Germline CDR1 and CDR2: SGDLS and YYNGEE. V gave up 1 base and J gave up 8 bases, with 31 bases separating them. CDR3: CASSVKWEDGRAPHGQQYV. Here the CDR3 DNA reads TGTGCCAGCAGCGTAAAGTGGGAAGATGGACGAGCCCCCCATGGCCAGCAGTACGTC.

This clonotype came up many times. This chain joins TRBV7-2 and TRBJ2-1; 8 nucleotides align to TRBD2. This CDR3 has 16 amino acids. V trimming: 1 base; J trimming: 2 bases; junction bases outside the gene matches: 4. Per the germline V gene, CDR1 is SGHTA and CDR2 is FQGNSA. CDR3 amino acids: CASSLGTSGTYNEQFF. The CDR3 bases are TGTGCCAGCAGCTTAGGCACTAGCGGTACCTACAATGAGCAGTTCTTC.

This clonotype turned up a few times. The chain recombines TRBV6-2 or TRBV6-3 with TRBJ1-5; D perhaps matches TRBD1 (5 bases). CDR1 is MNHEY and CDR2 is SVGEGT in the germline V gene. V lost 2 bases to trimming and J lost 4 bases, with 12 bases between them. CDR3 length equals 15 residues. The CDR3 loop reads CASSYDGQLNQPQHF. CDR3 DNA: TGTGCCAGCAGTTACGACGGACAATTAAATCAGCCCCAGCATTTT.

This rearrangement joins TRBV24-1 to TRBJ2-3, with 12 bases identical to TRBD1. The germline CDR1 and CDR2 sequences are KGHDR and SFDVKD. CDR3 length equals 21 residues. The V gene end was trimmed by 2 bases and the J gene end by 0 bases; junction bases not matched to a gene: 14. DNA for the CDR3: TGTGCCACCAGTGATTCTCGTGCCCCGGGGACAGGGGGCTCTAGCACAGATACGCAGTATTTT. Its protein product is CATSDSRAPGTGGSSTDTQYF.

The chain carries TRBV7-3 and TRBJ2-3; TRBD1 matches at 10 bases. CDR1 is SGHTA and CDR2 is FQGTGA in the germline V gene. The CDR3 is 15 residues long. Trimming cost V 5 bases and J 4 bases; bases outside gene matches: 6. The chain's CDR3 is CASSMTGGPADTQYF. The CDR3 DNA follows: TGTGCCAGCAGCATGACAGGGGGCCCCGCAGATACGCAGTATTTT.

The V gene is TRBV9, the J gene TRBJ1-2; D uncertain. The CDR3 sequence is 13 residues long. CDR1 is SGDLS and CDR2 is YYNGEE in the germline V gene. V was pared by 7 bases and J by 8 bases, with 18 bases between. This CDR3 is CASEAAGTRGYTF. DNA for the CDR3: TGTGCCAGCGAGGCAGCGGGAACGCGAGGCTACACCTTC. Variable domain in full (rest from reference TRBV9 and TRBJ1-2): DSGVTQTPKHLITATGQRVTLRCSPRSGDLSVYWYQQSLDQGLQFLIQYYNGEERAKGNILERFSAQQFPDLHSELNLSSLELGDSALYFCASEAAGTRGYTFGSGTRLTVV.

V is TRBV6-1 and J is TRBJ2-3, with 13 bases that match TRBD2. The CDR3 has 17 residues. Trimming removed 6 bases from V and 2 bases from J; junction bases left unmatched: 8. Germline CDR1 reads MNHNS; CDR2 reads SASEGT. CDR3: CASSLGLAGAYTDTQYF. As DNA, the CDR3 is TGTGCCAGCAGCCTCGGACTAGCGGGGGCCTACACAGATACGCAGTATTTT.

Comments on this clonotype: Compared with germline, one end of the junction differs, possibly owing to a read error. This chain joins TRBV7-9 and TRBJ1-1; unclear D gene. Germline V gene lookup returns CDR1 SEHNR and CDR2 FQNEAQ (reference sequence). The CDR3 spans 13 residues. The chain's CDR3 is CASSLGVSTKAFF. The CDR3 DNA is TGTGCCAGCAGCTTAGGGGTTTCCACTAAAGCTTTCTTT.

V is TRBV11-2 and J is TRBJ2-1; maybe TRBD2 (7 bases). From germline, CDR1 is SGHAT and CDR2 FQNNGV. The V end lost 3 bases, the J end lost 4 bases, and 16 bases lay between the germline ends. This CDR3 region has 16 residues. Here the CDR3 reads CASSFNRGGPYNEQFF. The CDR3, as DNA: TGTGCCAGCAGCTTTAATAGGGGGGGCCCTTACAATGAGCAGTTCTTC. Full variable domain (outside the CDR3, taken from reference TRBV11-2 and TRBJ2-1): EAGVAQSPRYKIIEKRQSVAFWCNPISGHATLYWYQQILGQGPKLLIQFQNNGVVDDSQLPKDRFSAERLKGVDSTLKIQPAKLEDSAVYLCASSFNRGGPYNEQFFGPGTRLTVL.